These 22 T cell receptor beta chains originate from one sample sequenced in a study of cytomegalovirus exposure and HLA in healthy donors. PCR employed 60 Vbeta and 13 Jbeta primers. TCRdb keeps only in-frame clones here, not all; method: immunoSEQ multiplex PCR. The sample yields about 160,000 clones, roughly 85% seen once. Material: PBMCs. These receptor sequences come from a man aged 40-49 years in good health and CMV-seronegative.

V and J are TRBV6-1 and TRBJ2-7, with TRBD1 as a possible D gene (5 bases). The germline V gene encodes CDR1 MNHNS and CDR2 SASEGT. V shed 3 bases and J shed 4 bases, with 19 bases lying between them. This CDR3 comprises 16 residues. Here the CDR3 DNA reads TGTGCCAGCAGTGAGGGGCAGGTCCTAAATATTTACGAGCAGTACTTC. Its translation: CASSEGQVLNIYEQYF.

In DNA form, the CDR3 reads TGTGCCAGCAGCCGTCTAGCGGGACTCAATGAGCAGTTCTTC. Its protein product is CASSRLAGLNEQFF. The gene calls are TRBV2 and TRBJ2-1; 9 nucleotides match TRBD2. V was pared by 6 bases and J by 6 bases, with 6 bases of the junction left unmatched. This CDR3 region has 14 residues. Germline V gene lookup returns CDR1 SNHLY and CDR2 FYNNEI.

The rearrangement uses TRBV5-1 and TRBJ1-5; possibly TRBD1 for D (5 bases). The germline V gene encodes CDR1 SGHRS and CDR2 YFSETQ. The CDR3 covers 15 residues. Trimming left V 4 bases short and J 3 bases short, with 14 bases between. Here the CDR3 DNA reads TGCGCCAGCAGCCTCTGGGGGGGAGACAATCAGCCCCAGCATTTT. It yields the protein CASSLWGGDNQPQHF.

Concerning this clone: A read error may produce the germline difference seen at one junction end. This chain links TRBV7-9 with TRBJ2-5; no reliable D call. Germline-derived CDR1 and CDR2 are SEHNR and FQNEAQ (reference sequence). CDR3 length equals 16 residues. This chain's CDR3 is CASSLASRSSQEAQYF. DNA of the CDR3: TGTGCCAGCAGCTTAGCGTCTCGATCCAGTCAAGAGGCCCAGTACTTC.

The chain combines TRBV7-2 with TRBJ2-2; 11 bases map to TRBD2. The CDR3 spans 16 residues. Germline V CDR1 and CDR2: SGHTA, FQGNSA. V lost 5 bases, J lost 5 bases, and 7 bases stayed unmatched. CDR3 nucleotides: TGTGCCAGCAGCACGGGACTAGCGGACGTTACCGGGGAGCTGTTTTTT. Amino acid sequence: CASSTGLADVTGELFF.

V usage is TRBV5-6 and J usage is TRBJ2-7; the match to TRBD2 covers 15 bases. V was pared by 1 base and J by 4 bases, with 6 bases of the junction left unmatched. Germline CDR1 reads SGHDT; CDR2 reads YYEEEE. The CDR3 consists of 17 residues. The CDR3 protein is CASSLPGLAGGPYEQYF. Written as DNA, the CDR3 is TGTGCCAGCAGCTTGCCCGGACTAGCGGGAGGGCCATACGAGCAGTACTTC.

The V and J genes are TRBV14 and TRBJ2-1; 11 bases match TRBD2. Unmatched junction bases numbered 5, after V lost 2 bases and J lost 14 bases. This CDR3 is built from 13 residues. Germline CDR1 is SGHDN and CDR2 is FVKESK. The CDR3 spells CASSQILAGGEFF. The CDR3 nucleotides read TGTGCCAGCAGCCAAATCCTAGCGGGAGGCGAGTTCTTC.

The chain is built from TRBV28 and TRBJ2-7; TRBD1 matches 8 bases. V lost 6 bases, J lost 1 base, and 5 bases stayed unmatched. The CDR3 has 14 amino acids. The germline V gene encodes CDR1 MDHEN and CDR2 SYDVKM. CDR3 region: CASRPGGLSYEQYF. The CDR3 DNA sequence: TGTGCCAGCAGGCCAGGGGGCCTTTCCTACGAGCAGTACTTC.

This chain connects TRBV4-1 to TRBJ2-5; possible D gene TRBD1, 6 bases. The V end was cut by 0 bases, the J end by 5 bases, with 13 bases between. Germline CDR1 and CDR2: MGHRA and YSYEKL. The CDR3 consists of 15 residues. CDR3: CASSQEGAGEETQYF. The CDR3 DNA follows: TGCGCCAGCAGCCAAGAGGGAGCAGGGGAGGAGACCCAGTACTTC.

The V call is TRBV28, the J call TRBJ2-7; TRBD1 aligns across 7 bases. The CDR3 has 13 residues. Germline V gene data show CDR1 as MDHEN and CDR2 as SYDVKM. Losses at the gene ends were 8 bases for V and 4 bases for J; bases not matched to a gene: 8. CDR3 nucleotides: TGTGCCAGCGCCGCCCCGGGACAGTACGAGCAGTACTTC. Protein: CASAAPGQYEQYF.

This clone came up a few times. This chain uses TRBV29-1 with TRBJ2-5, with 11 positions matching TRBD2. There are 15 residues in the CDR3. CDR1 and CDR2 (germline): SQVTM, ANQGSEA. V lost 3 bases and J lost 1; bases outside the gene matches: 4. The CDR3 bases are TGCAGCGTTGAGGGACTAGCGGTTCTCCAAGAGACCCAGTACTTC. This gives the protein CSVEGLAVLQETQYF.

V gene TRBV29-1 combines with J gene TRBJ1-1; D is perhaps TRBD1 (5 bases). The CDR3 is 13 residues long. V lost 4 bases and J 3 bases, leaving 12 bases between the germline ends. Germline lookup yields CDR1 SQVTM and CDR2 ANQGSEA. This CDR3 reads CSVGEGGDTEAFF. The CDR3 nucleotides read TGCAGCGTTGGGGAGGGAGGGGACACTGAAGCTTTCTTT.

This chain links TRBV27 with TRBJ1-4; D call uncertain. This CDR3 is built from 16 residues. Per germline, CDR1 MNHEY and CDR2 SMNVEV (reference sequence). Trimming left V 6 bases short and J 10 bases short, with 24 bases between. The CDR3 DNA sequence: TGTGCCAGCAGACTTCGAGGTGCCACTTCCTCGACAAAACTGTTTTTT. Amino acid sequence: CASRLRGATSSTKLFF.

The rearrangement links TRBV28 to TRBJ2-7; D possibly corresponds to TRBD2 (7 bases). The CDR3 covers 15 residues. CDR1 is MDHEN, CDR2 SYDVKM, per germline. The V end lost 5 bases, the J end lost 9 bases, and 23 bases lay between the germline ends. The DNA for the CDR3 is TGTGCCAGCAGTCCCCGGGGGGCATACTACGATGGGCAGTACTTC. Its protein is CASSPRGAYYDGQYF. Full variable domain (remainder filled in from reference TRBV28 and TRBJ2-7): DVKVTQSSRYLVKRTGEKVFLECVQDMDHENMFWYRQDPGLGLRLIYFSYDVKMKEKGDIPEGYSVSREKKERFSLILESASTNQTSMYLCASSPRGAYYDGQYFGPGTRLTVT.

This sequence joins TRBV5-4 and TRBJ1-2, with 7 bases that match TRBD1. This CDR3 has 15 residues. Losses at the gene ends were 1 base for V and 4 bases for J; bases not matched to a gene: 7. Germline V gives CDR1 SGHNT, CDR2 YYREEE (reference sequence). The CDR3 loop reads CASSLFSGQPYGYTF. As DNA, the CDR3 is TGTGCCAGCAGCTTGTTTTCGGGACAGCCCTATGGCTACACCTTC.

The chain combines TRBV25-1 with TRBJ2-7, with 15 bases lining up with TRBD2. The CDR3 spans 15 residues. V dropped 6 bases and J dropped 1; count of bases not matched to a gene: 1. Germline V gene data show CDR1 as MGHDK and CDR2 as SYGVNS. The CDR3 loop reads CASRGTSGGSYEQYF. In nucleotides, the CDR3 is TGTGCCAGCAGAGGGACTAGCGGGGGGTCCTACGAGCAGTACTTC.

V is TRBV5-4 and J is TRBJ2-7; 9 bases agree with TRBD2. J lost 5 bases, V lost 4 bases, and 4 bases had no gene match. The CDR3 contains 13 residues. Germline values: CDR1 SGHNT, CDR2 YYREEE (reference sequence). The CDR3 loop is CASSRTSVDEQYF. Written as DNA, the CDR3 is TGTGCCAGCAGCAGGACTAGCGTAGACGAGCAGTACTTC.

Here the CDR3 DNA reads TGTGCCAGTCTACCCCCCGGGTATCTCGATGGCTACACCTTC. Residues: CASLPPGYLDGYTF. The chain carries TRBV25-1 and TRBJ1-2; D is ambiguous. CDR1 is MGHDK, CDR2 SYGVNS, per germline. V was pared by 9 bases and J by 6 bases, with 20 bases between. The CDR3 runs 14 residues.

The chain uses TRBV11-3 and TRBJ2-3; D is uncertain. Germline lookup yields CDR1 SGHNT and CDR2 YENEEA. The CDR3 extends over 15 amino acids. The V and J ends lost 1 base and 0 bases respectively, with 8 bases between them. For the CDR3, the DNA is TGTGCCAGCAGCTTAGGATATACTAGCACAGATACGCAGTATTTT. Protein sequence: CASSLGYTSTDTQYF.

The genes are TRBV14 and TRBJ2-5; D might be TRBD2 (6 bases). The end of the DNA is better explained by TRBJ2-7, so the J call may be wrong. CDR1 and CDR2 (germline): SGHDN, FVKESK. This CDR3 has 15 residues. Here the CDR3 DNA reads TGTGCCAGCAGCCAGAACCCGGGACTCCCTACCGAGCAGTACTTC. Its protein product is CASSQNPGLPTEQYF.

In nucleotides, the CDR3 is TGTGCCAGCAGCTCGTCGCGGGGCTCCTACAATGAGCAGTTCTTC. It yields the protein CASSSSRGSYNEQFF. The chain links TRBV7-6 to TRBJ2-1; perhaps TRBD2 as D (6 bases). Trimming shortened V by 4 bases and J by 0 bases, and 10 bases separated the two germline ends. Germline CDR1 is SGHVS and CDR2 is FNYEAQ. The CDR3 loop spans 15 amino acids.

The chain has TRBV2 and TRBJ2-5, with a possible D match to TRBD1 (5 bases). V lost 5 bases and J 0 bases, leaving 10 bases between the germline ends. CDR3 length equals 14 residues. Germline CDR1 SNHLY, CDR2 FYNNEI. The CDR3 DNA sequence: TGTGCCAGCAGTAAGACAGCAAACCAAGAGACCCAGTACTTC. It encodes CASSKTANQETQYF.